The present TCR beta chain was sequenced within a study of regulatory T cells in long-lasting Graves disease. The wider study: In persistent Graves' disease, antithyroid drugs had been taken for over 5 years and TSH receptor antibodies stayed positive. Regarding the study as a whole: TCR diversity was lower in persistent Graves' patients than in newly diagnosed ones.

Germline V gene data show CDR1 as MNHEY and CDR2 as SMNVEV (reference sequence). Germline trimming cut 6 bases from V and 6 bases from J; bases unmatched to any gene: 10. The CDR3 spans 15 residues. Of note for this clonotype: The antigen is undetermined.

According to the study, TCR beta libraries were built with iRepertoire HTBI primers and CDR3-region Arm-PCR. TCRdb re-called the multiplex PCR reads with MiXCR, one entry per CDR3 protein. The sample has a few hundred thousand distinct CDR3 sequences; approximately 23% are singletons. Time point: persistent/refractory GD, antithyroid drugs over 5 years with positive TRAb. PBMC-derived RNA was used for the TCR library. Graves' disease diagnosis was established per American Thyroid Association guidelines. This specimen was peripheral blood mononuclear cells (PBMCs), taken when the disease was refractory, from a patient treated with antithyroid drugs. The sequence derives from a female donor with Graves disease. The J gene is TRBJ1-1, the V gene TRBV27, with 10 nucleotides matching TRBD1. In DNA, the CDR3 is TGTGCCAGCAGGACAGGGGGCCGGGGCTTACCTGAAGCTTTCTTT. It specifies CASRTGGRGLPEAFF.